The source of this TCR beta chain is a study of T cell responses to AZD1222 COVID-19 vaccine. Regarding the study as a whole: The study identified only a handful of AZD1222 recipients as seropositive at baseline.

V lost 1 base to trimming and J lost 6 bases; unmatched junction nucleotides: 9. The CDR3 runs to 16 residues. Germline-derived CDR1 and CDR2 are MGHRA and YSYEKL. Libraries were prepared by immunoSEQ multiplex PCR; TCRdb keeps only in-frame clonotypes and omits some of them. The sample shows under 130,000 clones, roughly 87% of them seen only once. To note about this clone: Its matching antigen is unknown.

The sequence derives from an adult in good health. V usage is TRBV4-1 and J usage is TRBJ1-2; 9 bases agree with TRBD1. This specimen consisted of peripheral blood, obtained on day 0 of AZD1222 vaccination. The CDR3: CASSQVPGTGSDGYTF. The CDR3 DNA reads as TGCGCCAGCAGCCAAGTCCCCGGGACAGGGAGTGATGGCTACACCTTC.